The sequence of this T cell receptor (beta chain) was determined in a study of identical twins. TCRdb independently ran MiXCR on the 5' RACE reads; one entry per CDR3 protein. The profile covers about 460,000 distinct CDR3 sequences, with 14% appearing a single time and 0.5% to 0.65% taken by the ten largest. Between the trimmed V and J ends, which lost 2 bases and 0 bases, there was a span of 18 bases. Germline V lookup: CDR1 SGHRS, CDR2 YFSETQ. The CDR3 is 17 residues long. Findings and caveats of the study: The more abundant beta clonotypes in cord blood had fewer insertions, and memory repertoires did not show this. Among beta out-of-frame sequences, excess sharing between twins appeared weaker. Twin-shared out-of-frame alpha sequences showed excess low generation probability. These conclusions were based on statistical analysis (cross-sectional, not following the same donors).

This clonotype was counted only a few times. Its antigen is not known. The same sample was also studied in work on yellow fever vaccine responses in identical twins.

This receptor was identified in a young woman in good health. The V and J genes are TRBV5-1 and TRBJ2-7, with TRBD1 as a possible D gene (5 bases). The sample consisted of CD4+ T cells sorted from blood. The CDR3 sequence is CASSFRSTDLFSYEQYF. DNA for the CDR3: TGCGCCAGCAGCTTCCGATCGACAGACCTTTTCTCCTACGAGCAGTACTTC.